What follows are 5 T cell receptor beta chains derived from one specimen sequenced in a study of PD-L1 blockade in urothelial cancer. TCRdb's copy holds only in-frame clones and misses some; the assay was immunoSEQ multiplex PCR. The sample yields roughly 44,000 clones, 82% seen once. The sequences come from PBMCs, collected around atezolizumab (anti-PD-L1) treatment. The source is a man in his sixties or seventies with urothelial cancer.

The chain carries TRBV11-2 and TRBJ2-1; D unclear. V gave up 1 base and J gave up 6 bases, with 7 bases separating them. CDR1 is SGHAT and CDR2 is FQNNGV in the germline V gene. The CDR3 has 13 residues. In nucleotides, the CDR3 is TGTGCCAGCAGCTTAGGACATCCCAATGAGCAGTTCTTC. It is translated as CASSLGHPNEQFF.

V is TRBV7-6 and J is TRBJ2-1; D perhaps matches TRBD2 (5 bases). V was trimmed by 1 base and J by 5 bases, leaving 9 bases between them. The CDR3 spans 14 residues. CDR1 is SGHVS, CDR2 FNYEAQ, per germline. The DNA for the CDR3 is TGTGCCAGCAGCTTAGATATCGGGGACAATGAGCAGTTCTTC. Translation: CASSLDIGDNEQFF.

This CDR3 is CASSPSGTGTDTQYF. CDR3 nucleotides: TGTGCCAGCAGCCCGTCCGGGACAGGCACAGATACGCAGTATTTT. V and J are TRBV13 and TRBJ2-3; 7 bases agree with TRBD1. CDR3 length equals 15 residues. From germline, CDR1 is PRHDT and CDR2 FYEKMQ (reference sequence). The ends lost 5 bases at V and 1 base at J; junction bases unmatched: 6.

This sequence joins TRBV14 and TRBJ2-5; 12 bases agree with TRBD1. V gave up 3 bases and J gave up 4 bases; unmatched junction bases: 6. In germline, CDR1 is SGHDN, CDR2 FVKESK. The CDR3 length is 16 residues. In DNA, the CDR3 is TGTGCCAGCAGCCATTGGGGACAGGGGGCGCGAGAGACCCAGTACTTC. It is translated as CASSHWGQGARETQYF. Using reference TRBV14 and TRBJ2-5 for the parts outside the CDR3, the full variable domain is EAGVTQFPSHSVIEKGQTVTLRCDPISGHDNLYWYRRVMGKEIKFLLHFVKESKQDESGMPNNRFLAERTGGTYSTLKVQPAELEDSGVYFCASSHWGQGARETQYFGPGTRLLVL.

The gene calls are TRBV28 and TRBJ1-1; 7 positions agree with TRBD1. The CDR3 is 14 residues long. Germline CDR1 reads MDHEN; CDR2 reads SYDVKM. After removal of 5 bases from V and 2 bases from J, the junction contained 5 bases not matched to a gene. The CDR3: CASSDRTGNTEAFF. DNA of the CDR3: TGTGCCAGCAGTGACCGGACAGGAAACACTGAAGCTTTCTTT.